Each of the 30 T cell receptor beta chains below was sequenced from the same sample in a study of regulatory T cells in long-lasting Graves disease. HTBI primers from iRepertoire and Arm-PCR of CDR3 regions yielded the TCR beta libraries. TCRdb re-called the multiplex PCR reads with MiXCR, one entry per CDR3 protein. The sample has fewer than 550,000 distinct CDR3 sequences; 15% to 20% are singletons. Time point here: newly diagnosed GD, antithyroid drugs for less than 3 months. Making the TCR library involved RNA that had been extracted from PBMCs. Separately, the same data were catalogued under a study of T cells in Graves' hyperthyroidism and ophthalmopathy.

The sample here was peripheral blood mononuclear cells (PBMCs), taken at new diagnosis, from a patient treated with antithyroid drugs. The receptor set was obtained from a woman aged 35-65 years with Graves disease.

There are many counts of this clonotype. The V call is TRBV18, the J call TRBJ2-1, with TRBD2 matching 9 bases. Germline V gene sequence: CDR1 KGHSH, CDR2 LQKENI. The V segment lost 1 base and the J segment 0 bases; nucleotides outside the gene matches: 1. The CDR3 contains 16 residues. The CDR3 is CASSPLSGGSYNEQFF. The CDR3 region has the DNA TGTGCCAGCTCACCACTTAGCGGGGGCTCCTACAATGAGCAGTTCTTC.

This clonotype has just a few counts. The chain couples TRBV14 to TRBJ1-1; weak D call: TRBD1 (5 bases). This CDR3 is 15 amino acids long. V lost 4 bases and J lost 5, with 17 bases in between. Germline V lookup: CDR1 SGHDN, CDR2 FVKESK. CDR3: CASSPLGRASTEAFF. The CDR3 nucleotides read TGTGCCAGCAGCCCCCTAGGCAGGGCCTCGACTGAAGCTTTCTTT.

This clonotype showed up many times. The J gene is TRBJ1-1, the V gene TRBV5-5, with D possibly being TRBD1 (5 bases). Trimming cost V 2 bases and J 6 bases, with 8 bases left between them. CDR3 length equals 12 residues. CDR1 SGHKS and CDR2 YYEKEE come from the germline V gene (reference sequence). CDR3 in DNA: TGTGCCAGCAGCTTAGGGGTCTCTGAAGCTTTCTTT. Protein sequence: CASSLGVSEAFF.

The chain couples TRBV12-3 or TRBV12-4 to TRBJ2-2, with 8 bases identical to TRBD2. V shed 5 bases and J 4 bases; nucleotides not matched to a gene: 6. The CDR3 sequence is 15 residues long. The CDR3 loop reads CASSAGTSTTGELFF. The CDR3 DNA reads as TGTGCCAGCAGTGCCGGGACTAGTACCACCGGGGAGCTGTTTTTT.

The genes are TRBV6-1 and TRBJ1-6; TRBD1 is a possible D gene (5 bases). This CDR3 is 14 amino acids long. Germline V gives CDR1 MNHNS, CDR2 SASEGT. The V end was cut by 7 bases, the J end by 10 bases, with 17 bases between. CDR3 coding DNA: TGTGCCAGCAACTTCGCCATGAGGGGATCACCCCTCCACTTT. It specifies CASNFAMRGSPLHF.

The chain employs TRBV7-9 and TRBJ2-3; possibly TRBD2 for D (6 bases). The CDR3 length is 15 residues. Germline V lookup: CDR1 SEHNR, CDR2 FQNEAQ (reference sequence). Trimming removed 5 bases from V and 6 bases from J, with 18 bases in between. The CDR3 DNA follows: TGTGCCAGCAGCAATTTGCCGGGAGCGGTTGATACGCAGTATTTT. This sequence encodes CASSNLPGAVDTQYF.

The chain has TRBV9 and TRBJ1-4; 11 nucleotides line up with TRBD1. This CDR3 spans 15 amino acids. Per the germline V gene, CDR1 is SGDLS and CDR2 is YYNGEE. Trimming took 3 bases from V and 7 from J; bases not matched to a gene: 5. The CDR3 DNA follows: TGTGCCAGCAGCGCAACCGGGACAGGGGGTGAAAAACTGTTTTTT. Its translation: CASSATGTGGEKLFF.

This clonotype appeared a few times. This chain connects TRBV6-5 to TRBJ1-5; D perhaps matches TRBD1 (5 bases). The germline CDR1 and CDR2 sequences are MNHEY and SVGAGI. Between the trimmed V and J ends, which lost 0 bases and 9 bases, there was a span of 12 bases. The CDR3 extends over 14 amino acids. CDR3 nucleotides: TGTGCCAGCAGTTACTCGCAGGGAATCGGGCCCCAGCATTTT. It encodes CASSYSQGIGPQHF.

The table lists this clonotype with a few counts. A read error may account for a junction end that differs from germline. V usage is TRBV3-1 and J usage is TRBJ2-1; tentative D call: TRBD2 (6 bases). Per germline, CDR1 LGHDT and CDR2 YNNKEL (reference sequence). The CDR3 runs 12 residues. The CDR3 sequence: CASSPAGIARLF. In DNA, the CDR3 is TGTGCCAGCAGCCCCGCGGGGATAGCTCGGCTCTTC.

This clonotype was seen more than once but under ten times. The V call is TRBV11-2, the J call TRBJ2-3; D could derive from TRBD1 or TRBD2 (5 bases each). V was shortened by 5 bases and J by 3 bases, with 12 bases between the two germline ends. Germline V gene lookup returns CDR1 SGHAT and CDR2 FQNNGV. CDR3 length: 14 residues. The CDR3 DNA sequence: TGTGCCAGCAGCCCTAGAGGGGCGACAGATACGCAGTATTTT. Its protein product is CASSPRGATDTQYF.

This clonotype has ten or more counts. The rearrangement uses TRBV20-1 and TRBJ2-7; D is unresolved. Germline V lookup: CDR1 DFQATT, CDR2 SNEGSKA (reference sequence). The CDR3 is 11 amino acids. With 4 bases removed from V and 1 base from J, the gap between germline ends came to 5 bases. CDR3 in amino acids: CSAKRSYEQYF. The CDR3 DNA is TGCAGTGCTAAAAGATCCTACGAGCAGTACTTC.

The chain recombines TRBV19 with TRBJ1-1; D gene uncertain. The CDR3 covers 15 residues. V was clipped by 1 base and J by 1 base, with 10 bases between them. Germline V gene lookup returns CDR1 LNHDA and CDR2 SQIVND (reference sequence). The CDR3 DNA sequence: TGTGCCAGTAGTATAGGCGGCAGGTCGAACACTGAAGCTTTCTTT. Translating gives CASSIGGRSNTEAFF.

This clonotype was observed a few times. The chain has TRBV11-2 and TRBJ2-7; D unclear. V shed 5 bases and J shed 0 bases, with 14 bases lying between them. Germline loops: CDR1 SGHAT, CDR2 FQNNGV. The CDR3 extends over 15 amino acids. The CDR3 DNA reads TGTGCCAGCAGCCAAAGTCGAGCCGGCTCCTACGAGCAGTACTTC. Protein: CASSQSRAGSYEQYF.

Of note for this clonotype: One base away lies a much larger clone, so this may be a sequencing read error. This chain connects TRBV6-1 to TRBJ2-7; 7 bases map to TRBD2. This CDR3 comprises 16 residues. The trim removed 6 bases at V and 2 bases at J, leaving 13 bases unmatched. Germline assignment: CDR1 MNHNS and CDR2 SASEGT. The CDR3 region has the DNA TGTGCCAGCAGCCAAGAATGGCGGGAGAGCCCCTACGAGCAGTACTTC. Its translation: CASSQEWRESPYEQYF.

CDR3: CASSLSDSRYEQYF. CDR3 coding DNA: TGTGCCAGCAGTTTATCGGACAGCCGCTACGAGCAGTACTTC. The chain links TRBV27 to TRBJ2-7; D possibly corresponds to TRBD1 (6 bases). The CDR3 totals 14 residues. V shed 0 bases and J shed 3 bases, with 9 bases lying between them. Germline lookup yields CDR1 MNHEY and CDR2 SMNVEV (reference sequence).

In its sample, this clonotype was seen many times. The CDR3 nucleotides are TGTGCCAGCAGTAGCCCAAGAGGGCACTACGAGCAGTACTTC. As protein: CASSSPRGHYEQYF. V is TRBV2 and J is TRBJ2-7; tentatively, D is TRBD2 (5 bases). CDR3 length: 14 residues. V was cut by 5 bases and J by 3 bases, with 14 bases left in between. The germline V gene encodes CDR1 SNHLY and CDR2 FYNNEI.

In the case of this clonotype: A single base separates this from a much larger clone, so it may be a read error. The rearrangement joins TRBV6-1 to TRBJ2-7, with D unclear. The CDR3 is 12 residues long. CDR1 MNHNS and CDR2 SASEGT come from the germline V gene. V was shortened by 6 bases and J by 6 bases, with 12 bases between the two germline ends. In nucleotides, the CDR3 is TGTGCCAGCAGATCGACCAAGGTCGAGCAGTACTTC. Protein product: CASRSTKVEQYF.

The CDR3 bases are TGTGCCAGCAGCCTCGACCGAGGGACCCAGTACTTC. Protein: CASSLDRGTQYF. This chain connects TRBV11-2 to TRBJ2-5, with D uncertain. The V gene's germline CDR1 is SGHAT and CDR2 FQNNGV. With 5 bases removed from V and 7 bases from J, the gap between germline ends came to 11 bases. The CDR3 contains 12 residues.

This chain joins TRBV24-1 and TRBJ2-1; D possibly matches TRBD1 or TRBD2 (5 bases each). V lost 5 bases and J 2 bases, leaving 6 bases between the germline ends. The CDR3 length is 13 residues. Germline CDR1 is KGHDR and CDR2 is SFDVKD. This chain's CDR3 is CATSAGPYNEQFF. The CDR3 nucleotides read TGTGCCACCAGTGCGGGACCCTACAATGAGCAGTTCTTC.

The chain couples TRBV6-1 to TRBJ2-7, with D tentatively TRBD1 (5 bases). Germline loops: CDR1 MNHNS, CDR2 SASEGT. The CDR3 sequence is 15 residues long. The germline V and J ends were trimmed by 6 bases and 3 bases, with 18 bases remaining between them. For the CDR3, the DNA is TGTGCCAGCAGCCCCAGACAGTTTACTGACTACGAGCAGTACTTC. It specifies CASSPRQFTDYEQYF.

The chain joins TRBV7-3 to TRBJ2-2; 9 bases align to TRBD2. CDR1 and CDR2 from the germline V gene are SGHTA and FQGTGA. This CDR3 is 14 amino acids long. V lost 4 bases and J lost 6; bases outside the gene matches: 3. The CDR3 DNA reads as TGTGCCAGCAGCTCGCTAGCGGGGTCCGGGGAGCTGTTTTTT. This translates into CASSSLAGSGELFF.

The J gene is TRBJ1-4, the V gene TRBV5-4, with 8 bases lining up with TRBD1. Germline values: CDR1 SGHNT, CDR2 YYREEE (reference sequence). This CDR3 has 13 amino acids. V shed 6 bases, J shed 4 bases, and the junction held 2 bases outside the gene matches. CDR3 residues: CASNRGGNEKLFF. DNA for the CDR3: TGTGCCAGCAACAGGGGGGGTAATGAAAAACTGTTTTTT.

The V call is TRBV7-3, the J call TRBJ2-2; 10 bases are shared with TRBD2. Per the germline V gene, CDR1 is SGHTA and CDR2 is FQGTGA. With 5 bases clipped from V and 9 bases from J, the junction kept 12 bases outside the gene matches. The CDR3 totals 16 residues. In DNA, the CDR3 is TGTGCCAGCAGCCCAGGGAGCGGGGGGGCCAAAAGGGAGCTGTTTTTT. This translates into CASSPGSGGAKRELFF.

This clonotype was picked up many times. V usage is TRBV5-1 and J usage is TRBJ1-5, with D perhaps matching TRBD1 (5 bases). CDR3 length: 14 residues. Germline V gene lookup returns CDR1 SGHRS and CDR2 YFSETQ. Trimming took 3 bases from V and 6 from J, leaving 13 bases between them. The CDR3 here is CASSYRAGSQPQHF. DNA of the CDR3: TGCGCCAGCAGCTACCGGGCAGGGAGTCAGCCCCAGCATTTT.

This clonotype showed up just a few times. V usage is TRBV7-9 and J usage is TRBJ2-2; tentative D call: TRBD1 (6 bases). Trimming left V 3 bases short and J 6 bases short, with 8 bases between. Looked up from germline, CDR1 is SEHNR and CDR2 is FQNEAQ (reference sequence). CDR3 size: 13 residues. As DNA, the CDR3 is TGTGCCAGCAGCTTCGGACAGTCCGGGGAGCTGTTTTTT. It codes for CASSFGQSGELFF.

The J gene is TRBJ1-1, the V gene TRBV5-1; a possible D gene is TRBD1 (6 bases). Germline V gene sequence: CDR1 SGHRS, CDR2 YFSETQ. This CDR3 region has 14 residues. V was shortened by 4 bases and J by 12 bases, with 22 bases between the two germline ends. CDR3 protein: CASSPNWGADRTFF. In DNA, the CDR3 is TGCGCCAGCAGCCCCAACTGGGGGGCCGATAGGACTTTCTTT.

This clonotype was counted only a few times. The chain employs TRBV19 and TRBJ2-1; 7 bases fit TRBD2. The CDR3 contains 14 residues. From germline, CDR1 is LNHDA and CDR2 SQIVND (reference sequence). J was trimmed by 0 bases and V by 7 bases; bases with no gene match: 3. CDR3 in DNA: TGTGCCAGTAAGCGGGGTAGCTCCTACAATGAGCAGTTCTTC. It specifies CASKRGSSYNEQFF.

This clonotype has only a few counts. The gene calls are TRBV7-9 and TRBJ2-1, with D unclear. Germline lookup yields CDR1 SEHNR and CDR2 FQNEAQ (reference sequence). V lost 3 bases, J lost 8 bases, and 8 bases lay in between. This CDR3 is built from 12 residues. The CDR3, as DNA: TGTGCCAGCAGCTTTATAATCGATGAGCAGTTCTTC. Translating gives CASSFIIDEQFF.

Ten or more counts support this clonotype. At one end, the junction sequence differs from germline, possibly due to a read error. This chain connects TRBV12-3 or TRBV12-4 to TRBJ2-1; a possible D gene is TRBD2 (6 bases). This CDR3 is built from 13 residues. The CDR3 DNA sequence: TGTGCCAGCAATCGGGACTCCAACAATGAGCAGTTCTTC. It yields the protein CASNRDSNNEQFF.

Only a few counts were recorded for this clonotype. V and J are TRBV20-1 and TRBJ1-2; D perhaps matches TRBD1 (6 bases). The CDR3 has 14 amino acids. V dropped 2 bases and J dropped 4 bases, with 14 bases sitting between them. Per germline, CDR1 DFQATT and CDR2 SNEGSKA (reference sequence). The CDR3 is CSARWRDTLYGYTF. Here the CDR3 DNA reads TGCAGTGCTAGATGGCGGGACACCCTCTATGGCTACACCTTC.